This entry lists 23 T cell receptor beta chains sequenced from one sample in a study of spatial heterogeneity in lung cancer. Indicated time point: blood at routine non-recurrence follow-up after resection. TCRdb processed the 5' RACE reads anew with MiXCR; each CDR3 protein has one entry. The table includes about 1,100 distinct CDR3 sequences, around 42% detected once. The sample consisted of PBMCs, taken at follow-up. The receptor set was obtained from a female donor with early-stage non-small cell lung cancer.

This clonotype was detected only a few times. This beta chain is a stray sequence in a library constructed for alpha chains; its clone size is not meaningful. The chain links TRBV7-2 to TRBJ2-5, with 7 bases fitting TRBD1. V shed 6 bases, J shed 3 bases, and the junction held 7 bases outside the gene matches. The CDR3 runs 14 residues. CDR1 and CDR2 from the germline V gene are SGHTA and FQGNSA. CDR3 sequence reads: CASRHTGTEETQYF. The CDR3 DNA follows: TGTGCCAGCAGACACACCGGGACAGAAGAGACCCAGTACTTC.

A note on this clonotype: The library was prepared for alpha chains; this beta chain is a stray read, so its frequency means little. This chain connects TRBV11-2 to TRBJ2-7; D may match TRBD1 or TRBD2 (5 bases each). V was shortened by 6 bases and J by 5 bases, with 20 bases between the two germline ends. CDR1 is SGHAT, CDR2 FQNNGV, per germline. This CDR3 is 15 amino acids long. The CDR3 DNA reads TGTGCCAGCAGTTCGCCCTCGGGACCCCACAACGAGCAGTACTTC. Translating gives CASSSPSGPHNEQYF.

This clonotype turned up a few times. As an off-target read in a library built for alpha chains, this beta chain has a frequency of little significance. The rearrangement links TRBV29-1 to TRBJ2-2; the D call may be TRBD1 or TRBD2 (5 bases each). Germline CDR1 and CDR2: SQVTM and ANQGSEA. This CDR3 region has 12 residues. The V end was cut by 7 bases, the J end by 6 bases, with 12 bases between. The CDR3 sequence is CSAEGLAGELFF. CDR3 nucleotide sequence: TGCAGCGCTGAGGGGTTGGCCGGGGAGCTGTTTTTT.

About this clonotype: A library prepared for alpha chains yielded this beta chain as an off-target read; its size is of little meaning. The chain combines TRBV7-6 with TRBJ2-3; the match to TRBD2 covers 7 bases. Germline V gene lookup returns CDR1 SGHVS and CDR2 FNYEAQ. Trimming at V came to 1 base and at J to 4 bases, leaving 5 bases not matched to a gene. The CDR3 length is 15 residues. The CDR3: CASSLEAGYPDTQYF. CDR3 coding DNA: TGTGCCAGCAGCTTAGAAGCGGGGTACCCAGATACGCAGTATTTT.

On this clonotype: This beta chain is a stray read from a library made for alpha chains; its abundance is not meaningful. This chain links TRBV11-3 with TRBJ2-1, with 9 bases identical to TRBD2. V shed 5 bases, J shed 9 bases, and the junction held 5 bases outside the gene matches. The germline CDR1 and CDR2 sequences are SGHNT and YENEEA. This CDR3 has 13 amino acids. For the CDR3, the DNA is TGTGCCAGCAGCCGGGGGCGGGAGGGTGAGCAGTTCTTC. Amino acid sequence: CASSRGREGEQFF.

About this clonotype itself: For a library built for alpha chains, this beta chain is a stray read; little rests on its size. This chain links TRBV15 with TRBJ2-7; weak D call: TRBD1 (6 bases). Germline CDR1 reads LNHNV; CDR2 reads YYDKDF (reference sequence). The CDR3 runs 13 residues. Trimming removed 3 bases at V and 1 base at J, with 7 bases between. The CDR3 loop reads CATSSTGSYEQYF. CDR3 bases: TGTGCCACCAGCAGTACAGGGTCCTACGAGCAGTACTTC.

On this clonotype: The library was built for alpha chains, so this beta chain is an off-target read and its size means little. The V gene is TRBV7-2, the J gene TRBJ2-1, with D tentatively TRBD1 (6 bases). The V end lost 5 bases, the J end lost 7 bases, and 9 bases lay between the germline ends. The CDR3 extends over 12 amino acids. Per germline, CDR1 SGHTA and CDR2 FQGNSA. CDR3: CASSATGNEQFF. CDR3 DNA: TGTGCCAGCAGCGCAACAGGGAATGAGCAGTTCTTC. The whole variable domain, filled in from reference TRBV7-2 and TRBJ2-1, reads GAGVSQSPSNKVTEKGKDVELRCDPISGHTALYWYRQSLGQGLEFLIYFQGNSAPDKSGLPSDRFSAERTGGSVSTLTIQRTQQEDSAVYLCASSATGNEQFFGPGTRLTVL.

This clonotype was detected a few times. This beta chain appears as a stray read in a library generated for alpha chains; its size is not informative. The chain couples TRBV28 to TRBJ2-2; perhaps TRBD2 as D (5 bases). Germline V CDR1 and CDR2: MDHEN, SYDVKM. The CDR3 is 13 residues long. V was pared by 5 bases and J by 6 bases, with 10 bases between. The CDR3 protein is CASSLALPGELFF. CDR3 DNA: TGTGCCAGCAGTCTAGCCCTCCCCGGGGAGCTGTTTTTT.

For this clonotype: The library was designed around alpha chains, so this beta chain is a stray read whose abundance carries little weight. CDR3 bases: TGTGCCAGCAGCTCGAGACTAGCGGGAGCCGGGGAGCTGTTTTTT. This encodes CASSSRLAGAGELFF. The gene calls are TRBV7-2 and TRBJ2-2; 12 bases match TRBD2. Germline V lookup: CDR1 SGHTA, CDR2 FQGNSA. The CDR3 extends over 15 amino acids. With 4 bases clipped from V and 6 bases from J, the junction kept 3 bases outside the gene matches.

In the case of this clonotype: Because the library targeted alpha chains, this beta chain is an off-target read whose size means little. This chain links TRBV7-2 with TRBJ2-2, with D unclear. Trimming took 3 bases from V and 5 from J, leaving 1 base between them. CDR3 length: 11 amino acids. From germline, CDR1 is SGHTA and CDR2 FQGNSA. For the CDR3, the DNA is TGTGCCAGCAGCTTTACCGGGGAGCTGTTTTTT. It yields the protein CASSFTGELFF.

This clonotype was recorded a few times. This beta chain appears as a stray read in a library generated for alpha chains; its size is not informative. The chain combines TRBV2 with TRBJ2-2, with D tentatively TRBD1 (5 bases). The ends were cut back, 6 bases at V and 0 bases at J, with 11 bases in the middle. The CDR3 has 15 amino acids. The V gene's germline CDR1 is SNHLY and CDR2 FYNNEI. The CDR3 nucleotides read TGTGCCAGCAGCGAGGACAAGGCGAACACCGGGGAGCTGTTTTTT. It yields the protein CASSEDKANTGELFF.

In the case of this clonotype: The library was designed around alpha chains, so this beta chain is a stray read whose abundance carries little weight. This chain uses TRBV20-1 with TRBJ2-7; TRBD2 aligns across 11 bases. Losses at the gene ends were 4 bases for V and 4 bases for J; bases not matched to a gene: 6. Germline-derived CDR1 and CDR2 are DFQATT and SNEGSKA (reference sequence). CDR3 length: 14 amino acids. CDR3 protein: CSATLLAGVYEQYF. The CDR3 coding sequence is TGCAGTGCTACCTTACTAGCGGGGGTGTACGAGCAGTACTTC.

As for this clonotype: Little can be read into the size of this beta chain, an off-target read in a library designed for alpha chains. The chain recombines TRBV7-2 with TRBJ1-3; D is uncertain. Trimming stripped 2 bases from V and 3 bases from J, with 14 bases between. In germline, CDR1 is SGHTA, CDR2 FQGNSA. This CDR3 has 16 residues. CDR3 nucleotide sequence: TGTGCCAGCAGCTTATCGACAAGCGCGTATGGAAACACCATATATTTT. This gives the protein CASSLSTSAYGNTIYF.

This clonotype counts as large. A library made for alpha chains picked up this beta chain off target, so its size means little. This rearrangement joins TRBV7-9 to TRBJ2-1, with 8 nucleotides matching TRBD2. Germline V lookup: CDR1 SEHNR, CDR2 FQNEAQ (reference sequence). CDR3 length equals 14 residues. The V segment lost 5 bases and the J segment 5 bases; nucleotides outside the gene matches: 5. This CDR3 reads CASSHTSGHNEQFF. The DNA for the CDR3 is TGTGCCAGCAGCCACACTAGCGGCCACAATGAGCAGTTCTTC.

This clonotype was seen more than once but under ten times. The size of this beta chain means little, since it is a stray read in a library made for alpha chains. The chain carries TRBV3-1 and TRBJ2-5, with 16 bases that match TRBD2. This CDR3 is 18 amino acids long. V was clipped by 3 bases and J by 4 bases; unmatched bases: 8. CDR1 is LGHDT and CDR2 is YNNKEL in the germline V gene (reference sequence). The CDR3 here is CASSHLGTSGGVGETQYF. The CDR3 region has the DNA TGTGCCAGCAGCCATCTAGGGACTAGCGGGGGGGTCGGAGAGACCCAGTACTTC.

This clonotype was seen more than once but under ten times. This beta chain is an off-target read within a library intended for alpha chains, so its frequency means little. V usage is TRBV7-2 and J usage is TRBJ2-7, with D perhaps given as TRBD1 or TRBD2 (5 bases each). The V end was cut by 5 bases, the J end by 2 bases, with 13 bases between. The CDR3 covers 14 residues. In germline, CDR1 is SGHTA, CDR2 FQGNSA. The CDR3 sequence: CASSPGPPAYEQYF. For the CDR3, the DNA is TGTGCCAGCAGCCCGGGACCCCCGGCCTACGAGCAGTACTTC.

For this clonotype: Found in a library prepared for alpha chains, this beta chain is an off-target read, and its abundance has little meaning. The genes are TRBV11-2 and TRBJ2-1, with TRBD2 matching 7 bases. V lost 2 bases, J lost 5 bases, and 12 bases stayed unmatched. Germline CDR1 is SGHAT and CDR2 is FQNNGV. The CDR3 is 17 residues long. The CDR3 sequence: CASSLILAAEIDNEQFF. For the CDR3, the DNA is TGTGCCAGCAGCTTAATCCTAGCGGCCGAAATCGACAATGAGCAGTTCTTC.

Comments on this clonotype: This beta chain lies outside the target of a library built for alpha chains; its clone size means little. The chain couples TRBV5-1 to TRBJ2-7; D gene uncertain. V was trimmed by 0 bases and J by 0 bases, leaving 7 bases between them. The CDR3 runs to 14 residues. Germline CDR1 and CDR2: SGHRS and YFSETQ. The CDR3 loop reads CASSLVPTSYEQYF. CDR3 bases: TGCGCCAGCAGCTTGGTACCCACCTCCTACGAGCAGTACTTC.

This clonotype was counted between two and nine times. This beta chain is an off-target read within a library intended for alpha chains, so its frequency means little. This chain connects TRBV7-2 to TRBJ2-7, with D unresolved. This CDR3 comprises 12 residues. CDR1 SGHTA and CDR2 FQGNSA come from the germline V gene. V was cut by 0 bases and J by 3 bases, with 3 bases left in between. CDR3 in DNA: TGTGCCAGCAGCTTAGCGCACTACGAGCAGTACTTC. It is translated as CASSLAHYEQYF. Full variable domain (missing parts from reference TRBV7-2 and TRBJ2-7): GAGVSQSPSNKVTEKGKDVELRCDPISGHTALYWYRQSLGQGLEFLIYFQGNSAPDKSGLPSDRFSAERTGGSVSTLTIQRTQQEDSAVYLCASSLAHYEQYFGPGTRLTVT.

Remarks on this clonotype: This beta chain appears as a stray read in a library generated for alpha chains; its size is not informative. The V call is TRBV7-6, the J call TRBJ2-1; a possible D gene is TRBD2 (6 bases). The germline V gene has CDR1 SGHVS and CDR2 FNYEAQ. This CDR3 is 15 amino acids long. The V end lost 5 bases, the J end lost 6 bases, and 17 bases lay between the germline ends. The chain's CDR3 is CASSLMARGTNEQFF. The DNA for the CDR3 is TGTGCCAGCAGCCTCATGGCGCGGGGTACCAATGAGCAGTTCTTC. The variable domain in full, completed from reference TRBV7-6 and TRBJ2-1, reads GAGVSQSPRYKVTKRGQDVALRCDPISGHVSLYWYRQALGQGPEFLTYFNYEAQQDKSGLPNDRFSAERPEGSISTLTIQRTEQRDSAMYRCASSLMARGTNEQFFGPGTRLTVL.

This clonotype was recorded a few times. Being off target in a library aimed at alpha chains, this beta chain has a size of little meaning. V and J are TRBV10-1 and TRBJ2-2; 10 bases align to TRBD2. V dropped 2 bases and J dropped 6; count of bases not matched to a gene: 6. The germline CDR1 and CDR2 sequences are WNHNN and SYGVQD (reference sequence). This CDR3 region has 16 residues. The chain's CDR3 is CASSELAGDQAGELFF. DNA for the CDR3: TGCGCCAGCAGTGAGCTAGCGGGAGATCAGGCCGGGGAGCTGTTTTTT.

This clonotype was seen more than once but under ten times. The germline gene is not matched at one end of the junction; a read error may be the cause. A library made for alpha chains picked up this beta chain off target, so its size means little. This chain links TRBV18 with TRBJ2-1; possibly TRBD2 for D (6 bases). Germline CDR1 reads KGHSH; CDR2 reads LQKENI. The CDR3 sequence is 16 residues long. This CDR3 is CASSPLGGSSYNEQFF. The CDR3 bases are TGTGCCAGCTCCCCACTGGGGGGAAGCTCCTACAATGAGCAGTTCTTC.

About this clonotype: Because the library targeted alpha chains, this beta chain is an off-target read whose size means little. V usage is TRBV5-1 and J usage is TRBJ2-7, with TRBD1 as a possible D gene (6 bases). In germline, CDR1 is SGHRS, CDR2 YFSETQ. With 0 bases removed from V and 0 bases from J, the gap between germline ends came to 13 bases. The CDR3 runs 16 residues. The CDR3: CASSLAAQGHSYEQYF. The DNA of the CDR3 is TGCGCCAGCAGCTTGGCCGCACAGGGCCACTCCTACGAGCAGTACTTC.